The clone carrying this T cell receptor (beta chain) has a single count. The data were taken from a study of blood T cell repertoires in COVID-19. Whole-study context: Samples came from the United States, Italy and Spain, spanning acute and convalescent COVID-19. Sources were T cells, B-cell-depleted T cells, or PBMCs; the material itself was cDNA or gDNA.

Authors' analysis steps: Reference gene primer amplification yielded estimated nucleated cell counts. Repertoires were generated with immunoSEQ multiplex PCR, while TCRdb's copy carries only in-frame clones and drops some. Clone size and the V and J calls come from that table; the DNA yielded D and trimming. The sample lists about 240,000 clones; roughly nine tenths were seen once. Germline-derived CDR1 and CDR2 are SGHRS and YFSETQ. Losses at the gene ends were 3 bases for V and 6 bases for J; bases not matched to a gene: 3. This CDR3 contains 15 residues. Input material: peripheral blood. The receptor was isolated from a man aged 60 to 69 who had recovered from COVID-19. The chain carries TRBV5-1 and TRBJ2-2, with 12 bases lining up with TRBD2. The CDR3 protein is CASSWTSGDAGELFF. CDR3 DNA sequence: TGCGCCAGCAGCTGGACTAGCGGGGATGCCGGGGAGCTGTTTTTT.